This entry lists 10 T cell receptor beta chains sequenced from one sample in a study of Ad26.COV2.S vaccination and SARS-CoV-2 variants. Treatment given: 15 to 20 received Ad26.COV2.S at low or high dose, single or two shots; about 5 received placebo; per-sample allocation not given. Sampling was performed 63 days after the first vaccine or placebo injection. The table came from immunoSEQ multiplex PCR; TCRdb's copy has only in-frame clones and leaves some out. The profile shows 300,000 to 500,000 clones, approximately 86% of them singletons. Sequences were derived from peripheral blood, sampled in a trial of Ad26.COV2.S vaccine versus placebo. Receptors were obtained from a person aged 18 to 59 who received the Ad26.COV2.S COVID-19 vaccine or a placebo.

This chain connects TRBV6-5 to TRBJ1-1, with TRBD1 as a possible D gene (5 bases). This CDR3 region has 13 residues. The V gene lost 0 bases and the J gene lost 7 bases, with 9 bases spanning the gap. CDR1 is MNHEY, CDR2 SVGAGI, per germline. The CDR3 reads CASSYSRDGEAFF. CDR3 nucleotides: TGTGCCAGCAGTTACTCACGGGACGGTGAAGCTTTCTTT.

V usage is TRBV10-3 and J usage is TRBJ1-5; D is unresolved. The germline V gene encodes CDR1 ENHRY and CDR2 SYGVKD. The germline V and J ends were trimmed by 3 bases and 6 bases, with 9 bases remaining between them. The CDR3 is made up of 13 amino acids. The CDR3: CAISDRAPQPQHF. The CDR3 DNA follows: TGTGCCATCAGTGACCGGGCCCCTCAGCCCCAGCATTTT.

The V gene is TRBV10-3, the J gene TRBJ1-3; 7 positions match TRBD1. The germline gives CDR1 ENHRY, CDR2 SYGVKD. V was clipped by 2 bases and J by 2 bases; unmatched bases: 3. The CDR3 sequence is 15 residues long. CDR3 sequence (DNA): TGTGCCATCAGTGAGAACAGGGGAACTGGAAACACCATATATTTT. Its protein product is CAISENRGTGNTIYF.

The chain has TRBV5-1 and TRBJ2-7, with 9 bases aligning to TRBD1. Trimming removed 3 bases from V and 3 bases from J; junction bases left unmatched: 10. Germline-derived CDR1 and CDR2 are SGHRS and YFSETQ. The CDR3 runs 16 residues. The DNA of the CDR3 is TGCGCCAGCAGCTCCCTTCCTCCGGGACAGGGCTACGAGCAGTACTTC. Translating gives CASSSLPPGQGYEQYF.

The chain uses TRBV2 and TRBJ2-1; D perhaps matches TRBD1 (6 bases). V shed 8 bases and J shed 9 bases, with 17 bases lying between them. CDR3 length: 13 residues. Germline CDR1 SNHLY, CDR2 FYNNEI. The CDR3 DNA reads TGTGCCAGCGGAACAATGGGGGCTGGTGAGCAGTTCTTC. Its protein is CASGTMGAGEQFF.

This chain joins TRBV5-1 and TRBJ2-3, with a weak D call TRBD1 (6 bases). CDR1 and CDR2 (germline): SGHRS, YFSETQ. This CDR3 region has 13 residues. Trimming removed 6 bases at V and 1 base at J, with 9 bases between. CDR3 residues: CASTRQGTDTQYF. CDR3 coding DNA: TGCGCCAGCACCAGACAGGGCACAGATACGCAGTATTTT.

The V and J genes are TRBV19 and TRBJ1-5; the match to TRBD1 covers 8 bases. Per the germline V gene, CDR1 is LNHDA and CDR2 is SQIVND (reference sequence). The J segment lost 6 bases and the V segment lost 2 bases, leaving 3 bases of the junction unmatched. The length of the CDR3 is 14 residues. In DNA, the CDR3 is TGTGCCAGTAGTATAAGCAGGGGGCTTCAGCCCCAGCATTTT. Protein product: CASSISRGLQPQHF. Combining the CDR3 with reference TRBV19 and TRBJ1-5 gives the whole variable domain DGGITQSPKYLFRKEGQNVTLSCEQNLNHDAMYWYRQDPGQGLRLIYYSQIVNDFQKGDIAEGYSVSREKKESFPLTVTSAQKNPTAFYLCASSISRGLQPQHFGDGTRLSIL.

This sequence joins TRBV7-2 and TRBJ2-2; TRBD1 aligns across 10 bases. V was pared by 5 bases and J by 6 bases, with 9 bases of the junction left unmatched. Germline V gene data show CDR1 as SGHTA and CDR2 as FQGNSA. This CDR3 contains 16 residues. The CDR3 coding sequence is TGTGCCAGCAGCCCCCGGGACAGGGGTTTTTCCGGGGAGCTGTTTTTT. This codes for CASSPRDRGFSGELFF.

The chain combines TRBV7-5 with TRBJ2-7; the table calls TRBD2, which could not be checked here. TRBV7-5 is designated a pseudogene. The CDR3 runs to 15 residues. The CDR3 sequence is CARSSRTSGYYEQYF. As DNA, the CDR3 is TGTGCCAGAAGCTCCCGGACTAGCGGATACTACGAGCAGTACTTC.

The chain employs TRBV5-6 and TRBJ1-6; D remains unclear. CDR3 length: 12 residues. V lost 5 bases and J lost 9, with 9 bases in between. In germline, CDR1 is SGHDT, CDR2 YYEEEE. CDR3 protein: CASSLISSPLHF. In DNA, the CDR3 is TGTGCCAGCAGTCTTATTAGTTCACCCCTCCACTTT.